This T cell receptor (beta chain) came from a study of T cell repertoires in cytomegalovirus infection. This clonotype occurred many times. Its matching antigen is unknown. CDR3 length: 15 amino acids. Germline CDR1 is MNHNS and CDR2 is SASEGT. Trimming at V came to 2 bases and at J to 2 bases, leaving 1 base not matched to a gene. TCRdb fed the reads into MiXCR, producing one record per CDR3 protein. The sample records over 50,000 distinct CDR3 sequences, over 20% being singletons. Here the sequenced sample was CD8+ T cells from cultured PBMCs, taken from culture after CMV antigen stimulation. The receptor was isolated from a human donor in good health (CMV status not recorded). Some clones in this sample may be carry-over from other donors' samples. The chain combines TRBV6-1 with TRBJ2-3; TRBD2 agrees at 10 bases. Here the CDR3 reads CASSELAGATDTQYF. CDR3 coding DNA: TGTGCCAGCAGTGAACTAGCGGGGGCCACAGATACGCAGTATTTT.